A selection of T cell receptor beta chains follows, all from one sample in a study of radiation and T cells in renal cell carcinoma. Sequenced by immunoSEQ multiplex PCR; TCRdb stores in-frame clones only, minus some. Among 5,500 to 6,000 clones listed, about 64% were seen once. The sample was tumor tissue, taken from a patient whose treatment was nephrectomy without radiotherapy. The receptors shown here come from a human donor with renal cell carcinoma. Both conserved end residues are part of each CDR3. The D gene is left open where the match is weak. Expanded clones get a size class; other rows say once, few or many, or leave the size out.

D gene	V gene	clone size	J gene	CDR3 DNA	CDR3 protein
-	TRBV2	-	TRBJ2-5	TGTGCCAGCAGAGGGGGCCAAGAGACCCAGTACTTC	CASRGGQETQYF
-	TRBV6-5	-	TRBJ1-1	TGTGCCAGCAGTTATGGGGGGTACACTGAAGCTTTCTTT	CASSYGGYTEAFF
-	TRBV14	few	TRBJ1-2	TGTGCCAGCAGCCGCGGCACCGTTTATGGCTACACCTTC	CASSRGTVYGYTF
TRBD1	TRBV19	-	TRBJ1-1	TGTGCCAGTAGCCCGGGACAGGGGGCGACTGAAGCTTTCTTT	CASSPGQGATEAFF
TRBD2	TRBV7-8	-	TRBJ2-7	TGTGCCAGCAGCTCCCAACTAGCGGGGGCCGCGAACGAGCAGTACTTC	CASSSQLAGAANEQYF
-	TRBV29-1	medium-sized	TRBJ1-2	TGCAGCGTTGAAGAGGGCTACACCTTC	CSVEEGYTF
TRBD1	TRBV7-8	once	TRBJ2-3	TGTGCCAGCAGCCCCGGACAGGGCACAGATACGCAGTATTTT	CASSPGQGTDTQYF
-	TRBV19	once	TRBJ2-7	TGTGCCAGTAGTGATCCACAGGGCTTCTACGAGCAGTACTTC	CASSDPQGFYEQYF
TRBD2	TRBV6-5	once	TRBJ2-7	TGTGCCAGCAGCCCAACTAGCGGGAGAGGTTACGAGCAGTACTTC	CASSPTSGRGYEQYF
-	TRBV28	-	TRBJ2-5	TGTGCCAGCAGTTCCTCGACAGTCCAAGAGACCCAGTACTTC	CASSSSTVQETQYF
-	TRBV5-5	-	TRBJ1-2	TGTGCCAGCAGCCCGGGGCCGGGCTATGGCTACACCTTC	CASSPGPGYGYTF
TRBD2	TRBV7-9	few	TRBJ2-2	TGTGCCAGCAGTCGACTAGCGGGATCAACCGGGGAGCTGTTTTTT	CASSRLAGSTGELFF
-	TRBV7-2	-	TRBJ1-2	TGTGCCAGCAGCCTAAACTATGGCTACACCTTC	CASSLNYGYTF
TRBD2	TRBV19	-	TRBJ2-1	TGTGCCAGTAGAACGGGACTAGCGGGATCTGATGAGCAGTTCTTC	CASRTGLAGSDEQFF
-	TRBV30	-	TRBJ2-1	TGTGCCTGGAGTTGGACCAACCCCTACAATGAGCAGTTCTTC	CAWSWTNPYNEQFF
TRBD2	TRBV5-1	once	TRBJ2-5	TGCGCCAGCAGCTTAGACGGGAGGGCCGGGGAGACCCAGTACTTC	CASSLDGRAGETQYF
TRBD1	TRBV9	-	TRBJ1-2	TGTGCCAGCAGCGTAGGAGGGGGCGTTTATAGCTACACCTTC	CASSVGGGVYSYTF
-	TRBV19	-	TRBJ1-1	TGTGCCAGTAGCTTACCGGGACTGGGGAACACTGAAGCTTTCTTT	CASSLPGLGNTEAFF
TRBD2	TRBV27	large	TRBJ2-2	TGTGCCAGCAGCGGACTAGCGGGAACGACCGGGGAGCTGTTTTTT	CASSGLAGTTGELFF
-	TRBV6-1	-	TRBJ1-5	TGTGCCAGCAGTGGACAGAACAATCAGCCCCAGCATTTT	CASSGQNNQPQHF
-	TRBV27	-	TRBJ2-1	TGTGCCAGCAGTCCCCCCCTTAATATTTACAACAATGAGCAGTTCTTC	CASSPPLNIYNNEQFF
-	TRBV28	-	TRBJ1-4	TGTGCCAGCAGTTTATCCGGGAGAGGAGCGGCTAATGAAAAACTGTTTTTT	CASSLSGRGAANEKLFF
-	TRBV4-1	-	TRBJ2-3	TGCGCCAGCAGCCCCGGGACACTTCTCACAGATACGCAGTATTTT	CASSPGTLLTDTQYF
-	TRBV18	once	TRBJ1-2	TGTGCTAGCTCACCACCGGCAAGAGAAGACTATGGCTACACCTTC	CASSPPAREDYGYTF
TRBD2	TRBV10-3	-	TRBJ2-2	TGTGCCATCAGTGAGATTACTAGCGGGAGTACCGGGGAGCTGTTTTTT	CAISEITSGSTGELFF
-	TRBV19	-	TRBJ2-1	TGTGCCAGTAGTATAATAGGAGAGAGAACCTACAATGAGCAGTTCTTC	CASSIIGERTYNEQFF
TRBD1	TRBV6-6	-	TRBJ2-7	TGTGCCAGCAGTCGCGGGACAGGGATCTCCTACGAGCAGTACTTC	CASSRGTGISYEQYF
-	TRBV27	medium-sized	TRBJ1-5	TGTGCCAGCACCTCCAGGGATCAGCCCCAGCATTTT	CASTSRDQPQHF
-	TRBV7-2	-	TRBJ2-7	TGTGCCAGCAGCTTAGTGCCAGTAGGGTTCGACTACGAGCAGTACTTC	CASSLVPVGFDYEQYF
TRBD2	TRBV9	-	TRBJ2-1	TGTGCCAGCGGCGGGAGGGGCCCAAATGAGCAGTTCTTC	CASGGRGPNEQFF
-	TRBV19	few	TRBJ1-5	TGTGCCAGTAGTATTAACGGTCCATATCAGCCCCAGCATTTT	CASSINGPYQPQHF
-	TRBV19	-	TRBJ1-1	TGTGCCAGTAGTCTCCTGGGGATGACTGAAGCTTTCTTT	CASSLLGMTEAFF
-	TRBV18	-	TRBJ2-1	TGTGCCAGCTCACCGGCTCCGGGCACCCAATCGGAGTTCTTC	CASSPAPGTQSEFF
-	TRBV28	-	TRBJ2-7	TGTGCCAGCAATCTCAGGGGTCCGTCCTACGAGCAGTACTTC	CASNLRGPSYEQYF
-	TRBV7-2	-	TRBJ1-2	TGTGCCAGCAGCTTAGCGTGGGGATCTAACTATGGCTACACCTTC	CASSLAWGSNYGYTF
TRBD2	TRBV6-6	-	TRBJ2-1	TGTGCCAGCACCCAGTCGGGGGGTAGTGAGCAGTTCTTC	CASTQSGGSEQFF
-	TRBV19	-	TRBJ1-5	TGTGCCAGTAGTCAGCGGGACTGGGAAGGGGCAAGCCAGCCCCAGCATTTT	CASSQRDWEGASQPQHF
-	TRBV4-2	-	TRBJ1-2	TGTGCCAGCAGCCAAGATGAGGCAGGCAACTATGGCTACACCTTC	CASSQDEAGNYGYTF
TRBD1	TRBV14	-	TRBJ2-1	TGTGCCAGCAGCCAAGGACTGGGACAGGGGGCTTACAATGAGCAGTTCTTC	CASSQGLGQGAYNEQFF
TRBD2	TRBV10-3	-	TRBJ2-1	TGTGCCATCGGTTCCGGGACTAGCGGGAGGGAGTGGGAGCAGTTCTTC	CAIGSGTSGREWEQFF
TRBD1	TRBV5-6	-	TRBJ1-5	TGTGCCAGCAGCCGGGACAGGGGGCTTGGTAATCAGCCCCAGCATTTT	CASSRDRGLGNQPQHF
-	TRBV5-5	-	TRBJ1-2	TGTGCCAGCAGCCCAGACCTCTCCTATGGCTACACCTTC	CASSPDLSYGYTF
-	TRBV6-5	few	TRBJ2-7	TGTGCCAGCAGTTATAAGACGTACGAGCAGTACTTC	CASSYKTYEQYF
TRBD2	TRBV7-2	-	TRBJ2-7	TGTGCCAGCAGCGTCACGGGGGGCGAGCAGTACTTC	CASSVTGGEQYF
-	TRBV4-1	-	TRBJ2-3	TGCGCCAGCAGCCAAGATGCAACGGAGCTCGGTACAGATACGCAGTATTTT	CASSQDATELGTDTQYF
-	TRBV30	-	TRBJ1-2	TGTGCCTATGCTACCGGACAGTCCTATGGCTACACCTTC	CAYATGQSYGYTF
-	TRBV20-1	few	TRBJ1-2	TGCAGTGCTAGAGGGCCTTATGGCTACACCTTC	CSARGPYGYTF
TRBD1	TRBV4-2	-	TRBJ1-6	TGTGCCAGCAGCCAAAATATGGGGACAGGCATGTCACCCCTCCACTTT	CASSQNMGTGMSPLHF
-	TRBV4-2	hyperexpanded	TRBJ2-7	TGTGCCAGCAGCCAAGAGCAGGGGAGCAACTACGAGCAGTACTTC	CASSQEQGSNYEQYF
TRBD1	TRBV7-9	-	TRBJ1-5	TGTGCCAGCAGCTTAGGGGCAGGGGGGGGTGATCAGCCCCAGCATTTT	CASSLGAGGGDQPQHF
-	TRBV6-1	few	TRBJ1-2	TGTGCCAGCAGTGAAGACCAATTAGGGGGAAGGGTCCCTAACTATGGCTACACCTTC	CASSEDQLGGRVPNYGYTF
-	TRBV28	-	TRBJ1-6	TGTGCCAGCAGTCCGCACACGGACTATAATTCACCCCTCCACTTT	CASSPHTDYNSPLHF
TRBD2	TRBV28	-	TRBJ2-5	TGTGCCAGCAGTCCCCCCGGGACTAGCGGGAGTGAGACCCAGTACTTC	CASSPPGTSGSETQYF
-	TRBV5-1	-	TRBJ2-1	TGCGCCAGCAGCTTGAGGTTCGTCTCAGACCTATACAATGAGCAGTTCTTC	CASSLRFVSDLYNEQFF